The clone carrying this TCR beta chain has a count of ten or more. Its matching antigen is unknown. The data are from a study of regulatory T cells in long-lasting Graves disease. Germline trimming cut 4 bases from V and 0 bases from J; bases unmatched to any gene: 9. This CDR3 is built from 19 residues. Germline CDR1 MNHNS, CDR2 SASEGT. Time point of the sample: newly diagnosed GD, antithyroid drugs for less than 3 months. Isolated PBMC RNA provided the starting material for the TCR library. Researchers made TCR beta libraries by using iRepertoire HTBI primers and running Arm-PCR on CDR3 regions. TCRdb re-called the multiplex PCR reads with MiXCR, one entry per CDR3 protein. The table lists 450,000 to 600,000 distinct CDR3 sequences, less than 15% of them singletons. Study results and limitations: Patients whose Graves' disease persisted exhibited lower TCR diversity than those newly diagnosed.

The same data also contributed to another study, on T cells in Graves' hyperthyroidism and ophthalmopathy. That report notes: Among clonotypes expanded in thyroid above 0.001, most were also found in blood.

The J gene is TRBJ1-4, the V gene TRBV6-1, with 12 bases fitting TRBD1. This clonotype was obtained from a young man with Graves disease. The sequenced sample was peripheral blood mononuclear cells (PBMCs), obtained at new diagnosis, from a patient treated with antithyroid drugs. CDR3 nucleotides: TGTGCCAGCAGTGGGGGACAGGGGGCCTTTTCTGCAACTAATGAAAAACTGTTTTTT. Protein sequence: CASSGGQGAFSATNEKLFF.